This T cell receptor (beta chain) is from a study of metastatic and nonmetastatic thyroid tumors. Nobody among the patients had been given any treatment before thyroid surgery. TCRdb used MiXCR to call clones anew from the PCR reads. This table has under 35,000 clones, around a quarter appearing once. Regarding this clone: This CDR3 is missing its conserved last phenylalanine or tryptophan, likely due to a read error.

The CDR3 is 11 residues long. Trimming left V 2 bases short and J 7 bases short, with 5 bases between. Germline V CDR1 and CDR2: MRHNA, SNTAGT. The specimen sequenced was blood. The clonotype originates from a female donor with papillary thyroid cancer or a benign thyroid nodule (not recorded which). Some clones in this sample may be carry-over from other donors' samples. V usage is TRBV6-4 and J usage is TRBJ2-5; no definite D call. CDR3 coding DNA: TGTGCCAGCAGTGACCGAGTGACCCAGTACGTC. It codes for CASSDRVTQYV.